This T cell receptor (beta chain) appears in the sequencing data of a study of T cell repertoires in cytomegalovirus infection. Study context: Public TCR beta signatures were indicative of both CMV infection and a matching HLA type.

MiXCR, run by TCRdb on the reads, gives a single entry per CDR3 protein. The sample records 200,000 to 300,000 distinct CDR3 sequences, approximately 10% being singletons. The length of the CDR3 is 13 residues. CDR1 and CDR2 (germline): SQVTM, ANQGSEA. The junction had 4 bases not matched to a gene; V was cut back by 7 bases and J by 1 base. Overall study results and limits: Ex vivo responses were dominated by HLA-C-restricted CMV-specific TCR beta clonotypes.

Comment on this clonotype: The antigen remains unidentified.

The sequenced sample consisted of PBMCs. The origin of this receptor is a human donor in good health (CMV status not recorded). Some clones in this sample may be carry-over from other donors' samples. The chain recombines TRBV29-1 with TRBJ1-1, with 9 nucleotides matching TRBD1. Here the CDR3 DNA reads TGCAGCGGACAGGGGGTCCCGAACACTGAAGCTTTCTTT. Translation: CSGQGVPNTEAFF.